What follows are 31 T cell receptor beta chains derived from one specimen sequenced in a study of cytomegalovirus exposure and HLA in healthy donors. Amplification used 60 Vbeta primers and 13 Jbeta primers. The table came from immunoSEQ multiplex PCR; TCRdb's copy has only in-frame clones and leaves some out. Of about 77,000 clones listed, 60% to 80% are singletons. What was sequenced was PBMCs. The source is a woman aged 40-49 years in good health and CMV-seronegative.

This clone occurred once. The chain is built from TRBV19 and TRBJ1-2; 8 positions match TRBD1. Losses at the gene ends were 6 bases for V and 6 bases for J; bases not matched to a gene: 6. CDR3 length: 13 amino acids. CDR1 is LNHDA, CDR2 SQIVND, per germline (reference sequence). The CDR3 bases are TGTGCCAGTAGCTCCGGACAGGGAGATGGCTACACCTTC. It is translated as CASSSGQGDGYTF.

This chain links TRBV29-1 with TRBJ1-1; no firm D call. The CDR3 consists of 15 residues. Germline CDR1 SQVTM, CDR2 ANQGSEA. The CDR3 DNA is TGCAGTGCTCGGAGCCCCCTCTCTTCGTGGGCTGAAGCTTTCTTT. Amino acids: CSARSPLSSWAEAFF.

This chain uses TRBV10-3 with TRBJ1-5; TRBD1 matches at 11 bases. This CDR3 contains 14 residues. J lost 6 bases, V lost 6 bases, and 4 bases had no gene match. Germline lookup yields CDR1 ENHRY and CDR2 SYGVKD. CDR3 DNA: TGTGCCATCAGGGACAGGGGGCTCAGTCAGCCCCAGCATTTT. As protein: CAIRDRGLSQPQHF.

The chain couples TRBV4-3 to TRBJ1-6, with D perhaps TRBD1 (5 bases). Looked up from germline, CDR1 is LGHNA and CDR2 is YSLEER. CDR3 size: 15 residues. With 4 bases removed from V and 8 bases from J, the gap between germline ends came to 15 bases. The CDR3 DNA follows: TGCGCCAGCAGCCGGGTATGGGGGGATGATTCACCCCTCCACTTT. It yields the protein CASSRVWGDDSPLHF.

The chain joins TRBV7-9 to TRBJ2-1, with D unresolved. The CDR3 is 14 residues long. Germline CDR1 SEHNR, CDR2 FQNEAQ (reference sequence). V was pared by 8 bases and J by 12 bases, with 23 bases between. The CDR3 reads CASRAYSNGDRQFF. In nucleotides, the CDR3 is TGTGCCAGCCGAGCTTATAGTAACGGAGATCGGCAGTTCTTC.

The chain couples TRBV29-1 to TRBJ1-1, with TRBD1 as a possible D gene (5 bases). Germline V lookup: CDR1 SQVTM, CDR2 ANQGSEA. With 6 bases removed from V and 1 base from J, the gap between germline ends came to 15 bases. CDR3 length equals 14 residues. CDR3 bases: TGCAGCGTAACCAGGGAGGGCGGGAACACTGAAGCTTTCTTT. Translation gives CSVTREGGNTEAFF.

This chain's CDR3 is CASSLLDRYGYTF. The CDR3 nucleotides read TGTGCCAGTAGTCTCCTGGACAGGTATGGCTACACCTTC. The genes are TRBV19 and TRBJ1-2; 7 bases match TRBD1. With 5 bases clipped from V and 5 bases from J, the junction kept 5 bases outside the gene matches. Germline V gives CDR1 LNHDA, CDR2 SQIVND (reference sequence). CDR3 length: 13 residues.

In its sample, this clone was seen a few times. The chain links TRBV27 to TRBJ1-2, with 7 bases fitting TRBD1. The V gene end was trimmed by 6 bases and the J gene end by 1 base; junction bases not matched to a gene: 2. CDR1 is MNHEY, CDR2 SMNVEV, per germline (reference sequence). CDR3 length: 13 amino acids. The CDR3 loop is CASRRQGNYGYTF. In DNA form, the CDR3 reads TGTGCCAGCAGACGACAGGGTAACTATGGCTACACCTTC.

This clone was picked up one time. At one end the junction does not follow the germline gene, possibly because of a read error. The rearrangement links TRBV27 to TRBJ2-7; tentative D call: TRBD1 (5 bases). The CDR3 sequence is 14 residues long. Germline V gene lookup returns CDR1 MNHEY and CDR2 SMNVEV (reference sequence). This CDR3 is CASRLFSTGYEQYF. The CDR3 bases are TGTGCCAGCAGATTATTTTCCACAGGCTACGAGCAGTACTTC.

The chain combines TRBV27 with TRBJ2-2; maybe TRBD1 (5 bases). The CDR3 totals 17 residues. V was cut by 6 bases and J by 7 bases, with 24 bases left in between. Germline lookup yields CDR1 MNHEY and CDR2 SMNVEV (reference sequence). In DNA form, the CDR3 reads TGTGCCAGCAGCTCCACAGTGAAGTCAAGGGGTGGCGGGGAGCTGTTTTTT. This gives the protein CASSSTVKSRGGGELFF.

This rearrangement joins TRBV7-2 to TRBJ2-7; 14 bases match TRBD2. The CDR3 runs 15 residues. Trimming cost V 3 bases and J 7 bases; bases outside gene matches: 5. In germline, CDR1 is SGHTA, CDR2 FQGNSA. CDR3 loop: CASSLTSGGAGEQYF. The DNA of the CDR3 is TGTGCCAGCAGCTTGACTAGCGGGGGGGCCGGTGAGCAGTACTTC.

The V and J genes are TRBV7-9 and TRBJ1-1, with a weak D call TRBD1 (6 bases). Germline lookup yields CDR1 SEHNR and CDR2 FQNEAQ (reference sequence). CDR3 length: 17 amino acids. Trimming removed 1 base from V and 1 base from J, with 16 bases in between. CDR3 loop: CASSLEDMGQWNTEAFF. The CDR3 region has the DNA TGTGCCAGCAGCTTAGAGGATATGGGACAATGGAACACTGAAGCTTTCTTT.

The V and J genes are TRBV19 and TRBJ1-1, with 8 nucleotides matching TRBD1. Germline loops: CDR1 LNHDA, CDR2 SQIVND (reference sequence). The CDR3 is 16 residues long. The J segment lost 5 bases and the V segment lost 6 bases, leaving 14 bases of the junction unmatched. CDR3 coding DNA: TGTGCCAGTAGCAAAGAGTTCGGGACAGGAAGAACTGAAGCTTTCTTT. Translated: CASSKEFGTGRTEAFF.

CDR3 DNA: TGCGCCAGCAGGGGTCAGGGGTCGAATGAAAAACTGTTTTTT. Protein: CASRGQGSNEKLFF. The V and J genes are TRBV5-1 and TRBJ1-4, with a weak D call TRBD1 (6 bases). Germline V gives CDR1 SGHRS, CDR2 YFSETQ. V lost 5 bases to trimming and J lost 5 bases, with 13 bases between them. The CDR3 is 14 residues long.

A few counts support this clone. The chain is built from TRBV2 and TRBJ2-7; D uncertain. The V end lost 6 bases, the J end lost 2 bases, and 8 bases lay between the germline ends. The CDR3 loop spans 12 amino acids. Per germline, CDR1 SNHLY and CDR2 FYNNEI. CDR3 bases: TGTGCCAGCAGCGACACCCCCTACGAGCAGTACTTC. Its protein product is CASSDTPYEQYF.

The chain uses TRBV11-2 and TRBJ2-1; possible D gene TRBD2, 5 bases. The CDR3 extends over 14 amino acids. The V and J ends lost 5 bases and 0 bases respectively, with 8 bases between them. From germline, CDR1 is SGHAT and CDR2 FQNNGV. CDR3 amino acids: CASSGSSSYNEQFF. For the CDR3, the DNA is TGTGCCAGCAGCGGGAGTAGCTCCTACAATGAGCAGTTCTTC.

The chain links TRBV14 to TRBJ2-7, with 9 bases aligning to TRBD1. This CDR3 spans 18 amino acids. The germline CDR1 and CDR2 sequences are SGHDN and FVKESK. V was clipped by 5 bases and J by 2 bases; unmatched bases: 16. CDR3 in DNA: TGTGCCAGCAGCAACCGTTTACCGGGACAGGGCGTCACCTACGAGCAGTACTTC. Amino acids: CASSNRLPGQGVTYEQYF.

J is TRBJ2-3 and V is TRBV6-1, with a weak D call TRBD1 (5 bases). Trimming stripped 8 bases from V and 0 bases from J, with 9 bases between. The CDR3 runs to 13 residues. Per germline, CDR1 MNHNS and CDR2 SASEGT. The chain's CDR3 is CASRQTSTDTQYF. In DNA, the CDR3 is TGTGCCAGCCGACAGACTAGCACAGATACGCAGTATTTT.

The chain uses TRBV18 and TRBJ1-2, with 8 bases matching TRBD1. J lost 4 bases, V lost 3 bases, and 10 bases had no gene match. The V gene's germline CDR1 is KGHSH and CDR2 LQKENI. CDR3 length: 16 residues. The CDR3 loop reads CASSPEGQAVLYGYTF. The CDR3 region has the DNA TGTGCCAGCTCACCGGAGGGACAGGCCGTACTCTATGGCTACACCTTC.

This clone was picked up one time. The V gene is TRBV20-1, the J gene TRBJ1-1; D gene uncertain. V lost 6 bases and J lost 4, with 9 bases in between. Germline assignment: CDR1 DFQATT and CDR2 SNEGSKA (reference sequence). This CDR3 contains 11 residues. The CDR3 loop reads CSAADSTEAFF. CDR3 DNA sequence: TGCAGTGCCGCCGACTCCACTGAAGCTTTCTTT.

The chain links TRBV10-2 to TRBJ2-1; D is possibly TRBD2 (6 bases). V shed 5 bases and J shed 2 bases, with 10 bases lying between them. Germline lookup yields CDR1 WSHSY and CDR2 SAAADI. CDR3 size: 14 residues. Written as DNA, the CDR3 is TGCGCCAGCAGTCGGGACTTAACCTACAATGAGCAGTTCTTC. This codes for CASSRDLTYNEQFF.

The chain is built from TRBV5-1 and TRBJ2-1, with D maybe TRBD1 (5 bases). With 4 bases removed from V and 5 bases from J, the gap between germline ends came to 10 bases. CDR3 size: 13 residues. Germline CDR1 is SGHRS and CDR2 is YFSETQ. The CDR3 nucleotides read TGCGCCAGCAGCCTACAGGTTAACAATGAGCAGTTCTTC. Translation gives CASSLQVNNEQFF.

CDR3 sequence: CAWGQGTEAFF. CDR3 nucleotides: TGTGCCTGGGGACAGGGGACTGAAGCTTTCTTT. V gene TRBV30 combines with J gene TRBJ1-1; 9 nucleotides line up with TRBD1. The CDR3 consists of 11 residues. CDR1 is GTSNPN and CDR2 is SVGIG in the germline V gene (reference sequence). The ends lost 5 bases at V and 5 bases at J; junction bases unmatched: 0.

The rearrangement uses TRBV6-5 and TRBJ2-7, with D possibly TRBD2 on 5 matching bases. This CDR3 is 13 amino acids long. Germline assignment: CDR1 MNHEY and CDR2 SVGAGI. V was trimmed by 5 bases and J by 4 bases, leaving 12 bases between them. CDR3 in DNA: TGTGCCAGCAGTGATGGGAGAACTTACGAGCAGTACTTC. Its protein is CASSDGRTYEQYF.

The chain links TRBV21-1 to TRBJ1-3; no check of the table's D call, TRBD1, against the DNA was made. TRBV21-1 is a documented pseudogene. The CDR3 covers 15 residues. The DNA for the CDR3 is TGTGCCAGCAGCAAAGTGGGGCAGGGGATGGGCACCATATATTTT. It translates to CASSKVGQGMGTIYF.

The DNA for the CDR3 is TGCGCCAGCAGTGAGTCGCGGGGCGGGGGACCCTACGAGCAGTACTTC. It is translated as CASSESRGGGPYEQYF. This chain connects TRBV10-1 to TRBJ2-7, with TRBD2 matching 7 bases. The CDR3 totals 16 residues. Germline CDR1 reads WNHNN; CDR2 reads SYGVQD (reference sequence). Trimming removed 0 bases from V and 2 bases from J; junction bases left unmatched: 7.

This clone was detected only a few times. This chain joins TRBV25-1 and TRBJ1-1, with a possible D match to TRBD1 (5 bases). Germline V lookup: CDR1 MGHDK, CDR2 SYGVNS. The V end was cut by 6 bases, the J end by 8 bases, with 13 bases between. CDR3 length: 12 amino acids. CDR3 loop: CASRYFGAEAFF. CDR3 sequence (DNA): TGTGCCAGCAGATACTTTGGGGCGGAAGCTTTCTTT.

This clone came up once. A junction end diverges from the germline sequence, so it may reflect a read error. The chain employs TRBV7-9 and TRBJ2-2; D gene uncertain. Per germline, CDR1 SEHNR and CDR2 FQNEAQ (reference sequence). CDR3 size: 12 residues. In DNA, the CDR3 is TGTTCCAGCAGCTTATTCGCCGGGGAGCTGTTTTTT. Its translation: CSSSLFAGELFF. Full variable domain (outside the CDR3, taken from reference TRBV7-9 and TRBJ2-2): DTGVSQNPRHKITKRGQNVTFRCDPISEHNRLYWYRQTLGQGPEFLTYFQNEAQLEKSRLLSDRFSAERPKGSFSTLEIQRTEQGDSAMYLCSSSLFAGELFFGEGSRLTVL.

For this clone: Other nucleotide sequences in the sample specify the same CDR3. This sequence joins TRBV7-9 and TRBJ1-5; TRBD1 matches 8 bases. V gave up 4 bases and J gave up 5 bases; unmatched junction bases: 4. The CDR3 is 14 amino acids. The germline gives CDR1 SEHNR, CDR2 FQNEAQ (reference sequence). The CDR3 DNA reads as TGTGCCAGCAGCTCCGACAGGGGATATCAGCCCCAGCATTTT. Translation: CASSSDRGYQPQHF.

This chain connects TRBV5-8 to TRBJ2-1, with TRBD1 as a possible D gene (6 bases). This CDR3 is built from 16 residues. The V end was cut by 4 bases, the J end by 0 bases, with 14 bases between. Germline V gives CDR1 SGHTS, CDR2 YDEGEE. CDR3 sequence (DNA): TGTGCCAGCAGCGGCCGGGACACCATCTCCTACAATGAGCAGTTCTTC. Translated: CASSGRDTISYNEQFF.

This chain joins TRBV6-1 and TRBJ1-4, with D unresolved. V lost 3 bases, J lost 0 bases, and 8 bases lay in between. The germline CDR1 and CDR2 sequences are MNHNS and SASEGT. This CDR3 has 15 amino acids. The CDR3 DNA follows: TGTGCCAGCAGTGACCGGGGAGCAACTAATGAAAAACTGTTTTTT. Residues: CASSDRGATNEKLFF.